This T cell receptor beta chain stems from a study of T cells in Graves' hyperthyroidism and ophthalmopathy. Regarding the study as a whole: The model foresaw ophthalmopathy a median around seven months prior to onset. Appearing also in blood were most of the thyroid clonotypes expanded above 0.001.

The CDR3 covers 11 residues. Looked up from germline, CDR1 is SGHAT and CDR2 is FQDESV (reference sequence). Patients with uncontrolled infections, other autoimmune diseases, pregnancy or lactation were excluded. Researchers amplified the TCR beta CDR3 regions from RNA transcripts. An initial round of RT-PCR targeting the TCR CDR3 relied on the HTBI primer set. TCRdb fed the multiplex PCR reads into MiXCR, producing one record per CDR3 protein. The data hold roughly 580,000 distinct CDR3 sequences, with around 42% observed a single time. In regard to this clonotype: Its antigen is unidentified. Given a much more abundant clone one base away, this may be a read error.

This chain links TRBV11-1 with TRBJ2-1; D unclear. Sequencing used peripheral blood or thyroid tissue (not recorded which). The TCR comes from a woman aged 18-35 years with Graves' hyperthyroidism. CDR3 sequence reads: CASSSGNEQLF. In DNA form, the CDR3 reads TGTGCCAGCAGTTCAGGAAATGAGCAGCTCTTC.